This is a list of T cell receptor beta chains from one sample in a study of a mutant IDH1 vaccine in newly diagnosed glioma. The assay was immunoSEQ multiplex PCR, and TCRdb's table has in-frame clones only and misses some. The table has roughly 35,000 clones, 70% to 90% seen once. The specimen comprised PBMCs, sampled from a glioma patient treated with radiotherapy, temozolomide or both. The receptors were sampled from a woman aged 35 to 49 with glioma. Both conserved end residues are part of each CDR3. The order of the fields is D gene, CDR3 length, V gene, clone size, J gene, CDR3 protein, CDR3 DNA. The D gene is left open where the match is weak. The size of a clone is reported for some rows only, either as once, few or many, or as a class for expanded clones.

D gene: .
CDR3 length: 14
V gene: TRBV7-9
clone size: .
J gene: TRBJ2-7
CDR3 protein: CASSRGTADYEQYF
CDR3 DNA: TGTGCCAGCAGCCGGGGGACAGCAGACTACGAGCAGTACTTC

D gene: .
CDR3 length: 11
V gene: TRBV29-1
clone size: .
J gene: TRBJ2-7
CDR3 protein: CSVEENYEQYF
CDR3 DNA: TGCAGCGTTGAGGAGAACTACGAGCAGTACTTC

D gene: .
CDR3 length: 13
V gene: TRBV27
clone size: once
J gene: TRBJ1-2
CDR3 protein: CASSQNPNYGYTF
CDR3 DNA: TGTGCCAGCAGTCAGAATCCTAACTATGGCTACACCTTC

D gene: TRBD2
CDR3 length: 16
V gene: TRBV6-1
clone size: .
J gene: TRBJ2-7
CDR3 protein: CASSEDWREGSYEQYF
CDR3 DNA: TGTGCCAGCAGTGAAGATTGGCGGGAGGGCTCCTACGAGCAGTACTTC

D gene: TRBD1
CDR3 length: 14
V gene: TRBV5-6
clone size: .
J gene: TRBJ2-7
CDR3 protein: CASSLVGTDYEQYF
CDR3 DNA: TGTGCCAGCAGCTTGGTTGGGACAGACTACGAGCAGTACTTC

D gene: TRBD1
CDR3 length: 15
V gene: TRBV6-5
clone size: .
J gene: TRBJ1-2
CDR3 protein: CASTRPGQGEGGYTF
CDR3 DNA: TGTGCCAGCACTCGCCCGGGACAGGGGGAAGGAGGCTACACCTTC

D gene: .
CDR3 length: 15
V gene: TRBV4-1
clone size: .
J gene: TRBJ2-1
CDR3 protein: CASSRSGNSPDEQFF
CDR3 DNA: TGCGCCAGCAGCCGTAGCGGTAACTCACCCGATGAGCAGTTCTTC

D gene: .
CDR3 length: 14
V gene: TRBV18
clone size: once
J gene: TRBJ1-1
CDR3 protein: CASSSGGGNTEAFF
CDR3 DNA: TGTGCCAGCTCATCCGGAGGGGGGAACACTGAAGCTTTCTTT

D gene: TRBD1
CDR3 length: 15
V gene: TRBV2
clone size: .
J gene: TRBJ2-3
CDR3 protein: CASILGAGGQDTQYF
CDR3 DNA: TGTGCCAGCATCCTAGGGGCAGGGGGCCAAGATACGCAGTATTTT

D gene: .
CDR3 length: 16
V gene: TRBV6-1
clone size: once
J gene: TRBJ1-3
CDR3 protein: CASSEAARQAGNTIYF
CDR3 DNA: TGTGCCAGCAGTGAAGCCGCACGACAAGCTGGAAACACCATATATTTT

D gene: TRBD2
CDR3 length: 14
V gene: TRBV29-1
clone size: .
J gene: TRBJ2-5
CDR3 protein: CSVAISGRRETQYF
CDR3 DNA: TGCAGCGTGGCGATTAGCGGGAGGAGAGAGACCCAGTACTTC

D gene: .
CDR3 length: 15
V gene: TRBV6-5
clone size: .
J gene: TRBJ2-7
CDR3 protein: CASSSPGSGLYEQYF
CDR3 DNA: TGTGCCAGCAGTTCCCCAGGTAGCGGTCTCTACGAGCAGTACTTC

D gene: .
CDR3 length: 14
V gene: TRBV5-1
clone size: .
J gene: TRBJ2-5
CDR3 protein: CASSLEGGKETQYF
CDR3 DNA: TGCGCCAGCAGCTTGGAGGGGGGAAAAGAGACCCAGTACTTC

D gene: TRBD2
CDR3 length: 19
V gene: TRBV27
clone size: once
J gene: TRBJ2-1
CDR3 protein: CASSSFRTSWMGSYNEQFF
CDR3 DNA: TGTGCCAGCAGTTCCTTTCGGACTAGCTGGATGGGATCCTACAATGAGCAGTTCTTC

D gene: .
CDR3 length: 14
V gene: TRBV4-3
clone size: .
J gene: TRBJ1-4
CDR3 protein: CASSQARGSEKLFF
CDR3 DNA: TGCGCCAGCAGCCAAGCCAGGGGCAGTGAAAAACTGTTTTTT

D gene: .
CDR3 length: 15
V gene: TRBV19
clone size: .
J gene: TRBJ1-4
CDR3 protein: CASMALSGTNEKLFF
CDR3 DNA: TGTGCCAGTATGGCCCTATCCGGAACTAATGAAAAACTGTTTTTT

D gene: TRBD1
CDR3 length: 14
V gene: TRBV6-8
clone size: .
J gene: TRBJ2-7
CDR3 protein: CASISRQGRDEQYF
CDR3 DNA: TGTGCCAGCATCTCTCGACAGGGACGGGACGAGCAGTACTTC

D gene: .
CDR3 length: 16
V gene: TRBV4-3
clone size: .
J gene: TRBJ1-4
CDR3 protein: CASSPIRASANEKLFF
CDR3 DNA: TGCGCCAGCAGCCCAATCCGGGCCTCGGCTAATGAAAAACTGTTTTTT

D gene: TRBD1
CDR3 length: 15
V gene: TRBV6-5
clone size: .
J gene: TRBJ1-2
CDR3 protein: CASTMGDRGLDGYTF
CDR3 DNA: TGTGCCAGCACCATGGGGGACAGGGGGCTCGATGGCTACACCTTC

D gene: .
CDR3 length: 14
V gene: TRBV6-1
clone size: .
J gene: TRBJ2-5
CDR3 protein: CASSESGGLVVQYF
CDR3 DNA: TGTGCCAGCAGTGAATCTGGGGGTCTAGTAGTCCAGTACTTC

D gene: TRBD1
CDR3 length: 12
V gene: TRBV29-1
clone size: .
J gene: TRBJ2-7
CDR3 protein: CSVRQGRYEQYF
CDR3 DNA: TGCAGCGTCCGACAGGGAAGATACGAGCAGTACTTC

D gene: .
CDR3 length: 13
V gene: TRBV5-4
clone size: .
J gene: TRBJ2-3
CDR3 protein: CASSWKGPDTQYF
CDR3 DNA: TGTGCCAGCAGCTGGAAGGGCCCAGATACGCAGTATTTT

D gene: .
CDR3 length: 16
V gene: TRBV10-3
clone size: once
J gene: TRBJ1-2
CDR3 protein: CAISESRGYKSRGYTF
CDR3 DNA: TGTGCCATCAGTGAGTCGAGGGGGTATAAGTCGCGAGGCTACACCTTC

D gene: TRBD1
CDR3 length: 13
V gene: TRBV6-6
clone size: .
J gene: TRBJ1-1
CDR3 protein: CASSVQGSTEAFF
CDR3 DNA: TGTGCCAGCAGTGTACAGGGGAGCACTGAAGCTTTCTTT

D gene: .
CDR3 length: 15
V gene: TRBV11-2
clone size: .
J gene: TRBJ1-2
CDR3 protein: CASSPRGEGGEGYTF
CDR3 DNA: TGTGCCAGCAGCCCCCGAGGAGAGGGGGGCGAAGGCTACACCTTC

D gene: .
CDR3 length: 15
V gene: TRBV5-4
clone size: .
J gene: TRBJ1-2
CDR3 protein: CASSLGTRGGYGYTF
CDR3 DNA: TGTGCCAGCAGCTTGGGGACGAGGGGGGGCTATGGCTACACCTTC

D gene: .
CDR3 length: 15
V gene: TRBV6-6
clone size: .
J gene: TRBJ2-5
CDR3 protein: CASSYNSINQETQYF
CDR3 DNA: TGTGCCAGCAGTTACAACAGCATAAACCAAGAGACCCAGTACTTC

D gene: TRBD2
CDR3 length: 15
V gene: TRBV7-8
clone size: .
J gene: TRBJ2-1
CDR3 protein: CASSGTSGIYNEQFF
CDR3 DNA: TGTGCCAGCAGCGGGACTAGCGGAATCTACAATGAGCAGTTCTTC

D gene: .
CDR3 length: 15
V gene: TRBV5-8
clone size: .
J gene: TRBJ2-5
CDR3 protein: CASSFTGQIRETQYF
CDR3 DNA: TGTGCCAGCAGCTTCACCGGACAGATACGAGAGACCCAGTACTTC

D gene: TRBD1
CDR3 length: 14
V gene: TRBV6-1
clone size: .
J gene: TRBJ2-7
CDR3 protein: CASSRMDRTYEQYF
CDR3 DNA: TGTGCCAGCAGTCGAATGGACAGGACCTACGAGCAGTACTTC

D gene: .
CDR3 length: 15
V gene: TRBV2
clone size: .
J gene: TRBJ2-1
CDR3 protein: CASSSRSPLYNEQFF
CDR3 DNA: TGTGCCAGCAGTTCCCGAAGTCCTCTCTACAATGAGCAGTTCTTC

D gene: .
CDR3 length: 15
V gene: TRBV7-9
clone size: .
J gene: TRBJ2-7
CDR3 protein: CASSPRGVLIYEQYF
CDR3 DNA: TGTGCCAGCAGCCCTCGGGGAGTCCTTATCTACGAGCAGTACTTC

D gene: TRBD2
CDR3 length: 15
V gene: TRBV2
clone size: .
J gene: TRBJ2-7
CDR3 protein: CASSPTSGSPHEQYF
CDR3 DNA: TGTGCCAGCAGTCCGACTAGCGGGAGCCCCCACGAGCAGTACTTC

D gene: .
CDR3 length: 11
V gene: TRBV2
clone size: .
J gene: TRBJ2-7
CDR3 protein: CASLRKYEQYF
CDR3 DNA: TGTGCCAGCCTTCGGAAATACGAGCAGTACTTC

D gene: .
CDR3 length: 14
V gene: TRBV6-6
clone size: .
J gene: TRBJ1-2
CDR3 protein: CASSYFGEGYGYTF
CDR3 DNA: TGTGCCAGCAGTTATTTTGGGGAGGGCTATGGCTACACCTTC

D gene: TRBD2
CDR3 length: 15
V gene: TRBV5-1
clone size: .
J gene: TRBJ2-1
CDR3 protein: CASSPRTSGNNGVIF
CDR3 DNA: TGCGCCAGCAGCCCCAGGACTAGCGGGAACAACGGGGTCATCTTC